What follows is one T cell receptor beta chain and its context. The same CDR3 also results from other DNA sequences found in this sample. Per the authors' pipeline: Counts of nucleated cells, estimated from reference gene primer amplification, were obtained. TCRdb keeps only in-frame clones here, not all; method: immunoSEQ multiplex PCR. That table supplies the V and J calls and clone size; D and trimming were determined from the DNA. The table includes roughly 120,000 clones, 85% detected once. The data were taken from a study of blood T cell repertoires in COVID-19. Across the whole study: Specimens from acute and convalescent COVID-19 originated in the United States, Italy and Spain. PBMCs, B-cell-depleted T cells, or T cells provided the cDNA or gDNA that made up the material.

This CDR3 has 14 residues. The trim removed 3 bases at V and 4 bases at J, leaving 0 bases unmatched. From germline, CDR1 is KGHSH and CDR2 LQKENI. The V gene is TRBV18, the J gene TRBJ2-1; 10 bases map to TRBD2. Sequencing used peripheral blood. This TCR was recovered from a human donor in a cohort sampled during active COVID-19. CDR3 nucleotides: TGTGCCAGCTCACCTAGCGGGGGGTACAATGAGCAGTTCTTC. Translating gives CASSPSGGYNEQFF.